These 26 T cell receptor beta chains were all obtained from the same sample, sequenced in a study of T-cell reconstitution after alpha-beta-depleted transplantation in children. Construction of the TCRbeta library involved unique molecular identifiers. TCRdb ran MiXCR on the PCR reads and lists one entry per CDR3 protein. This table has approximately 350,000 distinct CDR3 sequences, 9% to 12% appearing once. The input for sequencing was PBMCs from the stem cell graft donor, taken from the stem cell graft. All receptors come from a human donor who donated a stem cell graft to a child with acute lymphoblastic leukemia.

This clonotype was picked up many times. The chain couples TRBV27 to TRBJ1-5, with no clear D. The germline gives CDR1 MNHEY, CDR2 SMNVEV (reference sequence). CDR3 length: 15 amino acids. V lost 7 bases, J lost 2 bases, and 15 bases lay in between. Here the CDR3 reads CASKMVGNGNQPQHF. CDR3 in DNA: TGTGCCAGCAAAATGGTGGGGAATGGCAATCAGCCCCAGCATTTT.

The chain combines TRBV10-3 with TRBJ1-2; 9 positions agree with TRBD1. V trimming: 5 bases; J trimming: 6 bases; junction bases outside the gene matches: 7. Germline CDR1 and CDR2: ENHRY and SYGVKD. This CDR3 contains 14 residues. As DNA, the CDR3 is TGTGCCATCAGTCCGGGACAGGGATTTGATGGCTACACCTTC. Amino acids: CAISPGQGFDGYTF.

This clonotype has a count of ten or more. The chain recombines TRBV5-1 with TRBJ2-1; tentative D call: TRBD2 (6 bases). The CDR3 has 14 residues. V lost 4 bases and J 8 bases, leaving 16 bases between the germline ends. The germline CDR1 and CDR2 sequences are SGHRS and YFSETQ. CDR3 bases: TGCGCCAGCAGCCTGGGACTCACGGGCGATGAGCAGTTCTTC. Translation gives CASSLGLTGDEQFF.

This clonotype was detected a few times. V gene TRBV24-1 combines with J gene TRBJ1-2; 7 bases match TRBD1. The germline V gene has CDR1 KGHDR and CDR2 SFDVKD. The ends lost 4 bases at V and 3 bases at J; junction bases unmatched: 10. The CDR3 is 16 residues long. The DNA for the CDR3 is TGTGCCACCAGTGACCCGCCTAAGACAGGGCACTATGGCTACACCTTC. Encoded protein: CATSDPPKTGHYGYTF.

The chain recombines TRBV7-2 with TRBJ2-7; 8 bases agree with TRBD1. The CDR3 extends over 13 amino acids. CDR1 SGHTA and CDR2 FQGNSA come from the germline V gene. Trimming removed 5 bases from V and 5 bases from J; junction bases left unmatched: 5. The CDR3 nucleotides are TGTGCCAGCAGCCCCCAGACAGGGGACGAGCAGTACTTC. Its translation is CASSPQTGDEQYF.

J is TRBJ2-7 and V is TRBV11-2, with 8 positions matching TRBD2. V lost 2 bases to trimming and J lost 2 bases; unmatched junction nucleotides: 2. CDR3 length equals 14 residues. Germline V gene sequence: CDR1 SGHAT, CDR2 FQNNGV. CDR3 protein: CASSLLREAYEQYF. In nucleotides, the CDR3 is TGTGCCAGCAGCTTATTGCGGGAGGCCTACGAGCAGTACTTC.

This clonotype has at least ten counts. This rearrangement joins TRBV7-9 to TRBJ2-1; D is ambiguous. CDR3 length: 13 residues. V was trimmed by 2 bases and J by 2 bases, leaving 4 bases between them. Germline CDR1 and CDR2: SEHNR and FQNEAQ (reference sequence). The CDR3 protein is CASSLSAYNEQFF. DNA of the CDR3: TGTGCCAGCAGCTTATCCGCCTACAATGAGCAGTTCTTC.

This clonotype turned up a few times. The V gene is TRBV7-9, the J gene TRBJ2-1; 7 positions agree with TRBD1. Germline CDR1 and CDR2: SEHNR and FQNEAQ (reference sequence). V dropped 4 bases and J dropped 8; count of bases not matched to a gene: 17. The CDR3 runs to 17 residues. The CDR3 is CASSSTERQGWDDEQFF. Here the CDR3 DNA reads TGTGCCAGCAGCTCCACGGAAAGACAGGGCTGGGACGATGAGCAGTTCTTC. The full variable domain, completed using reference TRBV7-9 and TRBJ2-1, is DTGVSQNPRHKITKRGQNVTFRCDPISEHNRLYWYRQTLGQGPEFLTYFQNEAQLEKSRLLSDRFSAERPKGSFSTLEIQRTEQGDSAMYLCASSSTERQGWDDEQFFGPGTRLTVL.

This clonotype was counted many times. The genes are TRBV15 and TRBJ2-3, with D hard to call. Germline V lookup: CDR1 LNHNV, CDR2 YYDKDF (reference sequence). This CDR3 comprises 13 residues. The ends were cut back, 0 bases at V and 6 bases at J, with 7 bases in the middle. The CDR3 here is CATSRDPTDTQYF. The CDR3 nucleotides are TGTGCCACCAGCAGAGACCCCACGGATACGCAGTATTTT.

The sample holds many counts of this clonotype. The chain is built from TRBV20-1 and TRBJ2-3; no clear D. Trimming pared 5 bases from V and 8 bases from J, leaving 11 bases between. The CDR3 has 11 residues. Germline V gives CDR1 DFQATT, CDR2 SNEGSKA (reference sequence). The CDR3 loop is CSAPSVGTQYF. The CDR3 nucleotides are TGCAGTGCTCCCAGCGTGGGTACGCAGTATTTT.

Concerning this clonotype itself: A much larger clone lies one base from this, so it may be a read error. The CDR3 carries no conserved terminal phenylalanine or tryptophan, so it likely arises from a read error. V and J are TRBV4-1 and TRBJ2-7, with no clear D. This CDR3 has 13 amino acids. Germline V CDR1 and CDR2: MGHRA, YSYEKL. Trimming pared 1 base from V and 5 bases from J, leaving 9 bases between. CDR3: CASSQVRENEQYL. CDR3 bases: TGCGCCAGCAGCCAAGTAAGGGAAAACGAGCAGTACTTG.

This clonotype was seen many times. The rearrangement links TRBV7-9 to TRBJ2-3; D unresolved. The CDR3 loop spans 11 amino acids. Trimming left V 8 bases short and J 5 bases short, with 8 bases between. Germline V gene lookup returns CDR1 SEHNR and CDR2 FQNEAQ (reference sequence). CDR3 sequence: CASSTRDTQYF. CDR3 nucleotide sequence: TGTGCCAGCTCTACACGAGATACGCAGTATTTT.

With respect to this clonotype: Since no conserved phenylalanine or tryptophan closes the CDR3, a read error is the likely cause. It is unclear where the CDR3 begins or ends on the DNA, so no DNA is shown, and the CDR3 is as TCRdb lists it. The CDR3 reads CASKAGQVVSGANVLTL. The rearrangement links TRBV5-2 to TRBJ2-6; TRBD1 is the table's D call and was not checked against the DNA. TRBV5-2 is a listed pseudogene. The CDR3 length is 17 residues, termini included.

This clonotype was counted between two and nine times. The chain has TRBV5-1 and TRBJ2-2, with 9 bases lining up with TRBD2. Per the germline V gene, CDR1 is SGHRS and CDR2 is YFSETQ. V shed 7 bases and J 5 bases; nucleotides not matched to a gene: 3. The length of the CDR3 is 13 residues. CDR3 protein: CASLREGTGELFF. The CDR3 bases are TGCGCCAGCTTGCGGGAGGGGACCGGGGAGCTGTTTTTT.

Written as DNA, the CDR3 is TGTGCCAGCAGCCAAGAGGCTGGACCCCTCTACGAGCAGTACTTC. This translates into CASSQEAGPLYEQYF. This sequence joins TRBV4-2 and TRBJ2-7; no definite D call. Germline CDR1 LGHNA, CDR2 YNFKEQ. The CDR3 contains 15 residues. The V end was cut by 0 bases, the J end by 3 bases, with 12 bases between.

V usage is TRBV5-1 and J usage is TRBJ1-2; the D gene is possibly TRBD1 (6 bases). V shed 1 base and J shed 2 bases, with 12 bases lying between them. Germline V gives CDR1 SGHRS, CDR2 YFSETQ. The CDR3 has 15 amino acids. In DNA form, the CDR3 reads TGCGCCAGCAGCTTGCCCGGACAGCGCAACTATGGCTACACCTTC. Its translation: CASSLPGQRNYGYTF. The full variable domain, with the rest looked up from reference TRBV5-1 and TRBJ1-2, is KAGVTQTPRYLIKTRGQQVTLSCSPISGHRSVSWYQQTPGQGLQFLFEYFSETQRNKGNFPGRFSGRQFSNSRSEMNVSTLELGDSALYLCASSLPGQRNYGYTFGSGTRLTVV.

Details on this clonotype: This may come from a read error, since a much larger clone is one base off. V is TRBV28 and J is TRBJ1-4; no clear D. Trimming took 10 bases from V and 3 from J, leaving 15 bases between them. Germline CDR1 and CDR2: MDHEN and SYDVKM. The CDR3 has 14 residues. The CDR3 spells CATLTRRSNEKLFF. Written as DNA, the CDR3 is TGTGCCACCTTGACACGGAGGTCTAATGAAAAACTGTTTTTT.

This chain links TRBV20-1 with TRBJ1-5; 9 bases match TRBD1. The CDR3 has 17 residues. J was trimmed by 4 bases and V by 3 bases; bases with no gene match: 13. The germline CDR1 and CDR2 sequences are DFQATT and SNEGSKA (reference sequence). DNA for the CDR3: TGCAGTGCTAGCGCCCCCGTGGGGACAGGGAAAAATCAGCCCCAGCATTTT. Protein sequence: CSASAPVGTGKNQPQHF.

As regards this clonotype: A much larger clone differs by one base, so this may be a read error. The chain recombines TRBV4-3 with TRBJ2-7; D gene unclear. Germline CDR1 reads LGHNA; CDR2 reads YSLEER. This CDR3 has 13 amino acids. The CDR3 is CATSQGQAYEQYF. CDR3 bases: TGCGCCACCAGCCAAGGCCAGGCCTACGAGCAGTACTTC.

This clonotype has only a few counts. The chain is built from TRBV3-1 and TRBJ2-3, with a possible D match to TRBD2 (5 bases). Germline-derived CDR1 and CDR2 are LGHDT and YNNKEL (reference sequence). V lost 1 base to trimming and J lost 10 bases, with 12 bases between them. The CDR3 has 13 residues. CDR3 sequence (DNA): TGTGCCAGCAGCCAAGCGGCTAGCCCCGCGCAGTATTTT. Protein product: CASSQAASPAQYF.

The chain employs TRBV6-2 or TRBV6-3 and TRBJ2-5, with 13 bases identical to TRBD2. V lost 6 bases, J lost 5 bases, and 3 bases stayed unmatched. Looked up from germline, CDR1 is MNHEY and CDR2 is SVGEGT. The CDR3 has 14 residues. CDR3 nucleotide sequence: TGTGCCAGCAGCGGACTAGCGGGAGATGAGACCCAGTACTTC. It yields the protein CASSGLAGDETQYF.

The V gene is TRBV14, the J gene TRBJ2-5; no clear D gene. The germline V gene has CDR1 SGHDN and CDR2 FVKESK. The CDR3 extends over 15 amino acids. The germline V and J ends were trimmed by 1 base and 2 bases, with 11 bases remaining between them. The CDR3 DNA reads as TGTGCCAGCAGCCAAGTATCTGGCAGACAAGAGACCCAGTACTTC. It codes for CASSQVSGRQETQYF.

The chain is built from TRBV7-8 and TRBJ2-2, with 10 bases matching TRBD2. V lost 6 bases to trimming and J lost 8 bases; unmatched junction nucleotides: 18. The CDR3 length is 18 residues. Germline CDR1 SGHVS, CDR2 FQNEAQ. The CDR3 DNA reads as TGTGCCAGCAGATCCCCCATGGGGCTAGCGGGAGTGATGGGGGAGCTGTTTTTT. Translating it yields CASRSPMGLAGVMGELFF.

The rearrangement joins TRBV11-1 to TRBJ2-1; 9 nucleotides agree with TRBD1. The CDR3 sequence is 19 residues long. The J segment lost 5 bases and the V segment lost 3 bases, leaving 17 bases of the junction unmatched. The germline gives CDR1 SGHAT, CDR2 FQDESV (reference sequence). CDR3 nucleotide sequence: TGTGCCAGCAGCTTTTCCGGGACAGGGAAGTCTGGATACCACAATGAGCAGTTCTTC. Its protein is CASSFSGTGKSGYHNEQFF. Full variable domain (missing parts from reference TRBV11-1 and TRBJ2-1): EAEVAQSPRYKITEKSQAVAFWCDPISGHATLYWYRQILGQGPELLVQFQDESVVDDSQLPKDRFSAERLKGVDSTLKIQPAELGDSAMYLCASSFSGTGKSGYHNEQFFGPGTRLTVL.

In its sample, this clonotype was seen a few times. The chain joins TRBV29-1 to TRBJ1-1, with D possibly matching TRBD1 (5 bases). The CDR3 runs to 14 residues. V was clipped by 1 base and J by 4 bases, with 13 bases between them. Germline CDR1 is SQVTM and CDR2 is ANQGSEA. The CDR3: CSVEVGGRATEAFF. The CDR3 nucleotides read TGCAGCGTTGAAGTGGGAGGCAGGGCCACTGAAGCTTTCTTT.

The CDR3 coding sequence is TGTGCCAGCGCGGGGGTCCGGCTAGAGGATGGAGAGACCCAGTACTTC. Translating gives CASAGVRLEDGETQYF. The chain couples TRBV21-1 to TRBJ2-5; the table assigns TRBD2, which was not confirmed against the DNA. TRBV21-1 corresponds to a pseudogene. The CDR3 has 16 residues.